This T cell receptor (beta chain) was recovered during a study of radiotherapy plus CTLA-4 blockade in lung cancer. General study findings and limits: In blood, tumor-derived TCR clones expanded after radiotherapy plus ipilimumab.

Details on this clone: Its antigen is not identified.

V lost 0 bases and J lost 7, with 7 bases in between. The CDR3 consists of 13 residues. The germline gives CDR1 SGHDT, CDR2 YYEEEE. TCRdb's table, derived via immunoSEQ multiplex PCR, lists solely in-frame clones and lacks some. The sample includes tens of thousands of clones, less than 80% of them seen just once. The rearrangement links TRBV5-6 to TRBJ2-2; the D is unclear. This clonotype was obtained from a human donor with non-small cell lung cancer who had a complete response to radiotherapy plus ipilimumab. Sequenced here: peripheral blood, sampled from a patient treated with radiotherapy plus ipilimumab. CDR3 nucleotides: TGTGCCAGCAGCTTGGGGGTTAGCGGGGAGCTGTTTTTT. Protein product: CASSLGVSGELFF.